Shown below are 8 T cell receptor beta chains from a single sample sequenced in a study of blood T cell repertoires in COVID-19. The repertoire was sequenced with immunoSEQ multiplex PCR; TCRdb's copy has only in-frame clones and lacks some. The sample has 95,000 to 150,000 clones, around 86% seen once. Sequencing was carried out using peripheral blood. The receptors shown here come from a man aged 40-55 years with acute or convalescent COVID-19.

Only one count was recorded for this clone. The genes are TRBV2 and TRBJ1-4; TRBD1 agrees at 9 bases. With 0 bases clipped from V and 5 bases from J, the junction kept 4 bases outside the gene matches. From germline, CDR1 is SNHLY and CDR2 FYNNEI. This CDR3 region has 16 residues. This chain's CDR3 is CASSEASGQGNEKLFF. For the CDR3, the DNA is TGTGCCAGCAGTGAAGCGTCGGGACAGGGAAATGAAAAACTGTTTTTT.

V gene TRBV11-2 combines with J gene TRBJ1-4; a possible D gene is TRBD1 (5 bases). This CDR3 comprises 16 residues. CDR1 SGHAT and CDR2 FQNNGV come from the germline V gene. V shed 4 bases and J shed 1 base, with 13 bases lying between them. In nucleotides, the CDR3 is TGTGCCAGCAGCTCGAACCCTCAGGGAACTAATGAAAAACTGTTTTTT. The encoded protein is CASSSNPQGTNEKLFF.

In nucleotides, the CDR3 is TGCGCCAGCAGCCAAGAGACGAAGGGGTTCAATCAGCCCCAGCATTTT. Amino acid sequence: CASSQETKGFNQPQHF. The V and J genes are TRBV4-1 and TRBJ1-5; TRBD1 might be the D (5 bases). There are 16 residues in the CDR3. Germline CDR1 reads MGHRA; CDR2 reads YSYEKL. V lost 0 bases to trimming and J lost 3 bases, with 12 bases between them.

The V gene is TRBV20-1, the J gene TRBJ2-1, with a possible D match to TRBD2 (5 bases). Germline lookup yields CDR1 DFQATT and CDR2 SNEGSKA (reference sequence). The CDR3 covers 11 residues. The CDR3 sequence: CSGVARSEQFF. The DNA of the CDR3 is TGCAGCGGGGTCGCCAGGTCTGAGCAGTTCTTC.

The chain combines TRBV18 with TRBJ2-2; 12 bases are a match to TRBD2. Germline V lookup: CDR1 KGHSH, CDR2 LQKENI. The CDR3 has 15 amino acids. The ends lost 3 bases at V and 7 bases at J; junction bases unmatched: 3. CDR3 amino acids: CASSPTTSGGGELFF. In nucleotides, the CDR3 is TGTGCCAGCTCACCGACGACTAGCGGGGGCGGGGAGCTGTTTTTT.

The V and J genes are TRBV15 and TRBJ2-1; 8 bases fit TRBD2. The CDR3 spans 16 residues. The germline gives CDR1 LNHNV, CDR2 YYDKDF (reference sequence). Unmatched junction bases numbered 10, after V lost 5 bases and J lost 4 bases. CDR3 in DNA: TGTGCCACCAGCGGGCTAGCGGGCCGAGGGTACAATGAGCAGTTCTTC. Protein sequence: CATSGLAGRGYNEQFF.

A note on this clone: Within the sample, other DNA sequences also encode this same CDR3. The CDR3 nucleotides read TGTGCCAGCAGTGTAGGAGCAGATACGCAGTATTTT. As protein: CASSVGADTQYF. The chain carries TRBV2 and TRBJ2-3; D unresolved. Germline V gives CDR1 SNHLY, CDR2 FYNNEI. V was clipped by 4 bases and J by 4 bases, with 6 bases between them. This CDR3 spans 12 amino acids.

The rearrangement joins TRBV5-1 to TRBJ2-3; tentative D call: TRBD2 (5 bases). This CDR3 is 15 amino acids long. Germline assignment: CDR1 SGHRS and CDR2 YFSETQ. The V and J ends lost 0 bases and 2 bases respectively, with 10 bases between them. CDR3 region: CASSLGAGLTDTQYF. CDR3 in DNA: TGCGCCAGCAGCTTGGGGGCGGGCCTCACAGATACGCAGTATTTT. Complete variable domain (other parts from reference TRBV5-1 and TRBJ2-3): KAGVTQTPRYLIKTRGQQVTLSCSPISGHRSVSWYQQTPGQGLQFLFEYFSETQRNKGNFPGRFSGRQFSNSRSEMNVSTLELGDSALYLCASSLGAGLTDTQYFGPGTRLTVL.